The 19 T cell receptor beta chains in this list originate from one sample, sequenced in a study of blood T cells in healthy people across ages. A second PCR of about 7 to 12 cycles used a sample-barcoded 5' primer and a J-beta primer mix. Each CDR3 protein is one row after TCRdb ran MiXCR on the 5' RACE reads. The repertoire includes about 1.8 million distinct CDR3 sequences, 40% to 55% of them detected once, and more than 2% sits in the top ten. The sequencing input was blood. The receptors here all came from a middle-aged woman in good health.

The V gene is TRBV6-5, the J gene TRBJ1-2, with D unclear. Trimming left V 11 bases short and J 4 bases short, with 14 bases between. The CDR3 runs to 12 residues. Per germline, CDR1 MNHEY and CDR2 SVGAGI. This CDR3 reads CAGHLSSYGYTF. As DNA, the CDR3 is TGTGCCGGTCACCTCTCTAGCTATGGCTACACCTTC.

With respect to this clonotype: This clone may be a read error of a much larger clone one base away. J is TRBJ2-7 and V is TRBV5-5, with D perhaps given as TRBD1 or TRBD2 (7 bases each). With 2 bases removed from V and 2 bases from J, the gap between germline ends came to 11 bases. The CDR3 runs 14 residues. Germline loops: CDR1 SGHKS, CDR2 YYEKEE (reference sequence). CDR3 sequence reads: CASSFGGTAYEQYF. In DNA form, the CDR3 reads TGTGCCAGCAGCTTCGGGGGGACAGCCTACGAGCAGTACTTC.

V is TRBV12-3 or TRBV12-4 and J is TRBJ2-5; 9 bases map to TRBD2. The V segment lost 7 bases and the J segment 4 bases; nucleotides outside the gene matches: 4. The length of the CDR3 is 13 residues. Here the CDR3 reads CASKAGGPETQYF. CDR3 DNA: TGTGCCAGCAAGGCGGGGGGGCCAGAGACCCAGTACTTC.

The V call is TRBV7-6, the J call TRBJ1-4; 8 bases map to TRBD1. V lost 5 bases, J lost 3 bases, and 11 bases stayed unmatched. The CDR3 contains 17 residues. CDR1 and CDR2 (germline): SGHVS, FNYEAQ. The CDR3 DNA sequence: TGTGCCAGCAGCGCCGGGACAGGTGTTCAGGCTAATGAAAAACTGTTTTTT. Translating it yields CASSAGTGVQANEKLFF. Complete variable domain (other parts from reference TRBV7-6 and TRBJ1-4): GAGVSQSPRYKVTKRGQDVALRCDPISGHVSLYWYRQALGQGPEFLTYFNYEAQQDKSGLPNDRFSAERPEGSISTLTIQRTEQRDSAMYRCASSAGTGVQANEKLFFGSGTQLSVL.

The gene calls are TRBV7-9 and TRBJ1-5; D unclear. Germline assignment: CDR1 SEHNR and CDR2 FQNEAQ (reference sequence). CDR3 length: 14 amino acids. Trimming pared 5 bases from V and 3 bases from J, leaving 11 bases between. The CDR3 bases are TGTGCCAGCAGCGGTGACGGATACAATCAGCCCCAGCATTTT. Its protein is CASSGDGYNQPQHF.

V gene TRBV25-1 combines with J gene TRBJ2-5; D not certain. The CDR3 loop spans 12 amino acids. Trimming removed 11 bases from V and 5 bases from J, with 15 bases in between. Germline V gene sequence: CDR1 MGHDK, CDR2 SYGVNS. The CDR3 spells CAGRRSSETQYF. In DNA, the CDR3 is TGTGCCGGTCGCAGGTCTTCGGAGACCCAGTACTTC. Full variable domain (missing parts from reference TRBV25-1 and TRBJ2-5): EADIYQTPRYLVIGTGKKITLECSQTMGHDKMYWYQQDPGMELHLIHYSYGVNSTEKGDLSSESTVSRIRTEHFPLTLESARPSHTSQYLCAGRRSSETQYFGPGTRLLVL.

This clonotype was detected a few times. This sequence joins TRBV29-1 and TRBJ2-3, with D possibly TRBD1 on 6 matching bases. CDR3 length: 13 residues. Trimming stripped 7 bases from V and 0 bases from J, with 11 bases between. CDR1 is SQVTM, CDR2 ANQGSEA, per germline. The CDR3: CSELDRSTDTQYF. As DNA, the CDR3 is TGCAGCGAACTCGACAGGAGCACAGATACGCAGTATTTT.

This chain connects TRBV5-1 to TRBJ2-5, with D hard to call. V was cut by 1 base and J by 2 bases, with 12 bases left in between. The CDR3 has 15 amino acids. CDR1 SGHRS and CDR2 YFSETQ come from the germline V gene. CDR3 protein: CASSLRSLPQETQYF. As DNA, the CDR3 is TGCGCCAGCAGCTTGAGGTCGTTACCACAAGAGACCCAGTACTTC.

The V and J genes are TRBV10-1 and TRBJ2-3, with 15 bases aligning to TRBD2. The CDR3 has 15 amino acids. Trimming cost V 6 bases and J 6 bases; bases outside gene matches: 4. CDR1 and CDR2 (germline): WNHNN, SYGVQD (reference sequence). In nucleotides, the CDR3 is TGCGCCAGCAGCTATGGGACTAGCGGGGGGGATACGCAGTATTTT. It encodes CASSYGTSGGDTQYF.

This clonotype appeared a few times. The chain joins TRBV12-3 or TRBV12-4 to TRBJ2-7; possible D gene TRBD2, 6 bases. This CDR3 region has 14 residues. The V gene lost 8 bases and the J gene lost 0 bases, with 14 bases spanning the gap. CDR3 amino acids: CASGSRDFSYEQYF. In DNA, the CDR3 is TGTGCCAGCGGCAGCCGGGACTTCTCCTACGAGCAGTACTTC.

This clonotype was seen a few times. This chain joins TRBV7-2 and TRBJ2-1; D perhaps matches TRBD2 (6 bases). CDR3 length: 14 residues. Looked up from germline, CDR1 is SGHTA and CDR2 is FQGNSA. V was cut by 1 base and J by 12 bases, with 16 bases left in between. The CDR3, as DNA: TGTGCCAGCAGCTTAGACCGGGCCGGGGGTAGGCAGTTCTTC. Translation gives CASSLDRAGGRQFF.

The V gene is TRBV5-6, the J gene TRBJ2-5; 7 positions agree with TRBD2. The CDR3 contains 15 residues. CDR1 and CDR2 from the germline V gene are SGHDT and YYEEEE. J was trimmed by 0 bases and V by 3 bases; bases with no gene match: 5. For the CDR3, the DNA is TGTGCCAGCAGCTGGGAGGGGTATGACCAAGAGACCCAGTACTTC. It specifies CASSWEGYDQETQYF.

To note about this clonotype: Given a much more abundant clone one base away, this may be a read error. The rearrangement links TRBV20-1 to TRBJ2-7; weak D call: TRBD2 (5 bases). CDR1 and CDR2 from the germline V gene are DFQATT and SNEGSKA (reference sequence). The CDR3 is 15 residues long. CDR3 sequence reads: CSAKPTGRRPYERYF. For the CDR3, the DNA is TGCAGTGCTAAACCTACTGGTCGGAGGCCCTACGAGCGGTACTTC.

This chain uses TRBV6-1 with TRBJ2-1; D may be TRBD1 (6 bases). There are 16 residues in the CDR3. The V end was cut by 1 base, the J end by 5 bases, with 15 bases between. The germline V gene encodes CDR1 MNHNS and CDR2 SASEGT. The CDR3 nucleotides are TGTGCCAGCAGTGAAGGCATAGGGACAAAAAACAATGAGCAGTTCTTC. This codes for CASSEGIGTKNNEQFF.

The chain combines TRBV5-1 with TRBJ2-1, with a tentative D call TRBD1 (6 bases). This CDR3 comprises 13 residues. V was pared by 0 bases and J by 12 bases, with 13 bases between. Germline V gene sequence: CDR1 SGHRS, CDR2 YFSETQ. CDR3 bases: TGCGCCAGCAGCTTGGGTGGACAGTTCAGGCAGTTCTTC. The encoded protein is CASSLGGQFRQFF. Complete variable domain (other parts from reference TRBV5-1 and TRBJ2-1): KAGVTQTPRYLIKTRGQQVTLSCSPISGHRSVSWYQQTPGQGLQFLFEYFSETQRNKGNFPGRFSGRQFSNSRSEMNVSTLELGDSALYLCASSLGGQFRQFFGPGTRLTVL.

The gene calls are TRBV5-8 and TRBJ2-4, with unresolved D. TRBJ2-7 explains the end of the DNA better; the J call may be wrong. CDR1 is SGHTS and CDR2 is YDEGEE in the germline V gene. This CDR3 region has 14 residues. The CDR3, as DNA: TGTGCCAGCAGCTTTGGAGACAATCGGTACGAGCAGTACTTC. The encoded protein is CASSFGDNRYEQYF.

This clonotype was observed a few times. The chain couples TRBV6-5 to TRBJ2-5, with TRBD2 matching 7 bases. Looked up from germline, CDR1 is MNHEY and CDR2 is SVGAGI. The CDR3 contains 15 residues. Trimming took 6 bases from V and 2 from J; bases not matched to a gene: 9. CDR3 amino acids: CASRTPRGGQETQYF. The CDR3 DNA reads as TGTGCCAGCAGAACTCCTCGGGGAGGGCAAGAGACCCAGTACTTC.

This clonotype showed up just a few times. The V gene is TRBV6-2 or TRBV6-3, the J gene TRBJ2-7, with D possibly TRBD1 on 6 matching bases. Germline CDR1 MNHEY, CDR2 SVGEGT. The V and J ends lost 7 bases and 4 bases respectively, with 14 bases between them. The CDR3 runs 13 residues. The CDR3 nucleotides are TGTGCCAGCACCCGGACAGCGGTTTACGAGCAGTACTTC. This encodes CASTRTAVYEQYF.

The rearrangement uses TRBV5-1 and TRBJ2-4; D not certain. Per germline, CDR1 SGHRS and CDR2 YFSETQ. The CDR3 has 12 residues. The V end was cut by 6 bases, the J end by 13 bases, with 17 bases between. The CDR3, as DNA: TGCGCCAGCACTGACGGGTACAATGAGCAGTACTTC. It encodes CASTDGYNEQYF. Full variable domain (outside the CDR3, taken from reference TRBV5-1 and TRBJ2-4): KAGVTQTPRYLIKTRGQQVTLSCSPISGHRSVSWYQQTPGQGLQFLFEYFSETQRNKGNFPGRFSGRQFSNSRSEMNVSTLELGDSALYLCASTDGYNEQYFGAGTRLSVL.